These 5 T cell receptor beta chains share one sample of origin, sequenced in a study of shared clonotypes between healthy human individuals. Produced via immunoSEQ multiplex PCR; TCRdb's table is partial and in-frame only. The sample includes 2,500,000 or so clones, more than 90% of them seen just once. The sequenced sample consisted of naive CD4+ T cells sorted from blood. Subset specified: CD45RA+ positively selected. The receptors originated from a man aged 18 to 29 in good health.

This clone was picked up one time. The V gene is TRBV30, the J gene TRBJ2-1; no clear D. CDR1 is GTSNPN and CDR2 is SVGIG in the germline V gene (reference sequence). With 6 bases removed from V and 5 bases from J, the gap between germline ends came to 5 bases. This CDR3 is built from 10 residues. The CDR3 DNA is TGTGCCTGTGGGCACAATGAGCAGTTCTTC. It yields the protein CACGHNEQFF.

The chain is built from TRBV10-3 and TRBJ2-1, with a weak D call TRBD1 (5 bases). The CDR3 loop spans 15 amino acids. Germline V lookup: CDR1 ENHRY, CDR2 SYGVKD. Between the trimmed V and J ends, which lost 2 bases and 2 bases, there was a span of 10 bases. The CDR3 loop is CAISERQGTYNEQFF. The CDR3 bases are TGTGCCATCAGTGAGCGGCAGGGAACCTACAATGAGCAGTTCTTC.

A remark on this clone: At the DNA level, this CDR3 is encoded by other sequences in the same sample as well. The chain is built from TRBV6-5 and TRBJ1-6; 8 bases line up with TRBD1. The V gene end was trimmed by 6 bases and the J gene end by 7 bases; junction bases not matched to a gene: 5. The CDR3 extends over 14 amino acids. Germline CDR1 and CDR2: MNHEY and SVGAGI. Written as DNA, the CDR3 is TGTGCCAGCAGCCGACAGGGGCCCAATTCACCCCTCCACTTT. Protein sequence: CASSRQGPNSPLHF.

This clone appeared a few times. This CDR3 is also generated by other DNA sequences in the sample. CDR3 sequence (DNA): TGTGCCAGCTCACTTAGCACAGATACGCAGTATTTT. Protein: CASSLSTDTQYF. The V and J genes are TRBV18 and TRBJ2-3; D remains ambiguous. The V gene's germline CDR1 is KGHSH and CDR2 LQKENI. The CDR3 spans 12 residues. With 4 bases removed from V and 0 bases from J, the gap between germline ends came to 2 bases.

This rearrangement joins TRBV5-1 to TRBJ2-3, with D unresolved. V was shortened by 4 bases and J by 3 bases, with 12 bases between the two germline ends. The CDR3 sequence is 14 residues long. CDR1 SGHRS and CDR2 YFSETQ come from the germline V gene. The DNA of the CDR3 is TGCGCCAGCAGCCTTCGGAAAGGGACAGATACGCAGTATTTT. This gives the protein CASSLRKGTDTQYF.